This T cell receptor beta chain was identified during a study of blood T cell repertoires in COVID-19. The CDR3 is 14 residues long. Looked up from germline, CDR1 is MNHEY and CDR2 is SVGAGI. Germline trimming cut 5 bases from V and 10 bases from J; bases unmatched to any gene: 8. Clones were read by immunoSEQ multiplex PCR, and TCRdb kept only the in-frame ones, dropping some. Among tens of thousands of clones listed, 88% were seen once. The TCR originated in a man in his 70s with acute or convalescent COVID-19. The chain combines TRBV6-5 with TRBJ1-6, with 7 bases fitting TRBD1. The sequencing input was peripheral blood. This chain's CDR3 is CASSRTGGDSPLHF. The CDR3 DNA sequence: TGTGCCAGCAGTCGGACAGGAGGAGACTCACCCCTCCACTTT.